Shown below are 25 T cell receptor beta chains from a single sample sequenced in a study of ipilimumab plus nivolumab after autologous stem cell transplantation. TCRdb keeps only in-frame clones here, not all; method: immunoSEQ multiplex PCR. The sample shows 20,000 to 25,000 clones, around four fifths of them seen only once. Sequenced here: PBMCs, sampled in a trial of ipilimumab plus nivolumab as post-transplant consolidation. Receptors originate from a male donor with diffuse large B-cell lymphoma.

The chain joins TRBV28 to TRBJ1-2; D gene uncertain. This CDR3 spans 13 amino acids. Germline V gene lookup returns CDR1 MDHEN and CDR2 SYDVKM. Deletions cut 5 bases from V and 4 bases from J, with 11 bases between. CDR3 nucleotide sequence: TGTGCCAGCAGTGAGAGTGTGACCTATGGCTACACCTTC. Its translation: CASSESVTYGYTF.

The chain carries TRBV4-2 and TRBJ2-7; 7 bases are shared with TRBD1. The CDR3 runs 16 residues. Germline CDR1 and CDR2: LGHNA and YNFKEQ. With V trimmed by 1 base and J by 1 base, 7 bases remained unmatched. CDR3: CASSQGKTGKSYEQYF. The CDR3 bases are TGTGCCAGCAGCCAAGGAAAGACAGGGAAATCCTACGAGCAGTACTTC.

The sample holds one count of this clone. The chain couples TRBV11-3 to TRBJ1-5; 8 bases are a match to TRBD1. CDR1 SGHNT and CDR2 YENEEA come from the germline V gene. V lost 2 bases and J lost 4; bases outside the gene matches: 7. This CDR3 has 16 residues. CDR3 DNA: TGTGCCAGCAGCTTAATCGTAGGACAGGGAAATCAGCCCCAGCATTTT. This gives the protein CASSLIVGQGNQPQHF.

The chain uses TRBV2 and TRBJ1-4; D gene ambiguous. CDR1 and CDR2 from the germline V gene are SNHLY and FYNNEI. The length of the CDR3 is 15 residues. V was trimmed by 6 bases and J by 7 bases, leaving 18 bases between them. The CDR3 is CASRLEGLSVEKLFF. The CDR3 DNA reads as TGTGCCAGCAGGTTAGAGGGTTTATCGGTTGAAAAACTGTTTTTT.

V gene TRBV11-2 combines with J gene TRBJ2-7; D not certain. The ends were cut back, 2 bases at V and 4 bases at J, with 9 bases in the middle. The CDR3 runs 13 residues. From germline, CDR1 is SGHAT and CDR2 FQNNGV. CDR3 nucleotide sequence: TGTGCCAGCAGCTTAAGTGGGCAGTACGAGCAGTACTTC. It is translated as CASSLSGQYEQYF.

The V and J genes are TRBV19 and TRBJ2-2; the match to TRBD2 covers 9 bases. The V and J ends lost 0 bases and 6 bases, in that order; junction bases with no gene match: 2. CDR1 and CDR2 (germline): LNHDA, SQIVND (reference sequence). CDR3 size: 15 residues. The CDR3 protein is CASSIDSSGAGELFF. The CDR3 coding sequence is TGTGCCAGTAGTATAGATTCTAGCGGGGCCGGGGAGCTGTTTTTT.

The gene calls are TRBV7-3 and TRBJ2-5; possible D gene TRBD1, 6 bases. The CDR3 is 15 amino acids. Trimming pared 5 bases from V and 0 bases from J, leaving 13 bases between. Germline CDR1 and CDR2: SGHTA and FQGTGA. Here the CDR3 DNA reads TGTGCCAGCAGCCCCCGTCACAGGGACCAAGAGACCCAGTACTTC. It yields the protein CASSPRHRDQETQYF.

The rearrangement uses TRBV5-1 and TRBJ2-5; TRBD1 matches at 8 bases. Trimming removed 4 bases from V and 3 bases from J; junction bases left unmatched: 8. Germline CDR1 reads SGHRS; CDR2 reads YFSETQ. This CDR3 has 15 residues. CDR3 in DNA: TGCGCCAGCAGCAACGGACAGGGAAGGAAAGAGACCCAGTACTTC. Amino acid sequence: CASSNGQGRKETQYF.

As DNA, the CDR3 is TGTGCCAGCAGTTTATGGACCGAGCCCCAGCATTTT. Amino acids: CASSLWTEPQHF. The chain recombines TRBV28 with TRBJ1-5; D gene unclear. Per germline, CDR1 MDHEN and CDR2 SYDVKM. V gave up 0 bases and J gave up 8 bases, with 5 bases separating them. CDR3 length: 12 amino acids.

This clone was seen more than once but under ten times. The chain has TRBV27 and TRBJ1-6, with D uncertain. The CDR3 spans 14 residues. V gave up 5 bases and J gave up 10 bases, with 15 bases separating them. The germline CDR1 and CDR2 sequences are MNHEY and SMNVEV (reference sequence). The CDR3 DNA reads TGTGCCAGCAGTCCCCTTGTGGGTAGCTCACCCCTCCACTTT. It translates to CASSPLVGSSPLHF.

This sequence joins TRBV19 and TRBJ1-5; 7 nucleotides align to TRBD1. The trim removed 4 bases at V and 7 bases at J, leaving 4 bases unmatched. This CDR3 is built from 13 residues. The germline V gene encodes CDR1 LNHDA and CDR2 SQIVND (reference sequence). CDR3 in amino acids: CASSRMGQQPQHF. CDR3 sequence (DNA): TGTGCCAGTAGTAGGATGGGACAGCAGCCCCAGCATTTT.

The genes are TRBV2 and TRBJ1-5; 8 positions match TRBD1. The germline gives CDR1 SNHLY, CDR2 FYNNEI. The length of the CDR3 is 16 residues. Trimming at V came to 7 bases and at J to 0 bases, leaving 8 bases not matched to a gene. The CDR3 sequence: CASMIQGDYSNQPQHF. In DNA form, the CDR3 reads TGTGCCAGCATGATACAGGGGGATTATAGCAATCAGCCCCAGCATTTT.

This chain links TRBV6-7 with TRBJ2-6, with D uncertain. TRBV6-7 is an ORF; its function is uncertain. The CDR3 consists of 18 residues. The germline V and J ends were trimmed by 5 bases and 5 bases, with 22 bases remaining between them. The DNA for the CDR3 is TGTGCCAGCAGTCGATATTTGCATTTACAAAGTCGGGCCAACGTCCTGACTTTC. Translation: CASSRYLHLQSRANVLTF.

This chain uses TRBV7-8 with TRBJ2-1; 7 bases fit TRBD2. CDR3 length equals 15 residues. V dropped 6 bases and J dropped 4; count of bases not matched to a gene: 9. Per the germline V gene, CDR1 is SGHVS and CDR2 is FQNEAQ. The CDR3 reads CASRTTGTTYNEQFF. The DNA for the CDR3 is TGTGCCAGCAGAACAACCGGGACTACATACAATGAGCAGTTCTTC.

The V call is TRBV9, the J call TRBJ1-2, with 7 positions matching TRBD1. V lost 3 bases, J lost 3 bases, and 5 bases stayed unmatched. CDR3 length equals 14 residues. Germline values: CDR1 SGDLS, CDR2 YYNGEE. CDR3 in amino acids: CASSGQGGDYGYTF. The CDR3 nucleotides read TGTGCCAGCAGCGGACAGGGAGGAGACTATGGCTACACCTTC.

The CDR3 DNA follows: TGTGCCAGCAACGCCGGGGGGGCACCCAAAAACATTCAGTACTTC. As protein: CASNAGGAPKNIQYF. The rearrangement links TRBV7-9 to TRBJ2-4, with 8 bases aligning to TRBD2. Germline-derived CDR1 and CDR2 are SEHNR and FQNEAQ (reference sequence). The length of the CDR3 is 15 residues. J lost 2 bases, V lost 7 bases, and 7 bases had no gene match. Full variable domain (remainder filled in from reference TRBV7-9 and TRBJ2-4): DTGVSQNPRHKITKRGQNVTFRCDPISEHNRLYWYRQTLGQGPEFLTYFQNEAQLEKSRLLSDRFSAERPKGSFSTLEIQRTEQGDSAMYLCASNAGGAPKNIQYFGAGTRLSVL.

The chain has TRBV28 and TRBJ1-5; maybe TRBD1 (5 bases). The CDR3 length is 17 residues. Between the trimmed V and J ends, which lost 4 bases and 2 bases, there was a span of 18 bases. CDR1 is MDHEN and CDR2 is SYDVKM in the germline V gene. This CDR3 is CASSWGGGGAGNQPQHF. As DNA, the CDR3 is TGTGCCAGCAGTTGGGGAGGTGGGGGTGCGGGCAATCAGCCCCAGCATTTT.

This sequence joins TRBV5-1 and TRBJ1-6; maybe TRBD1 (5 bases). The length of the CDR3 is 14 residues. Germline V CDR1 and CDR2: SGHRS, YFSETQ. Deletions cut 0 bases from V and 10 bases from J, with 11 bases between. The DNA for the CDR3 is TGCGCCAGCAGCTTGGCAGGGCGAGGATCACCCCTCCACTTT. As protein: CASSLAGRGSPLHF.

Only a few counts were recorded for this clone. The CDR3 loop is CAISEWTDGGYTF. The CDR3 nucleotides read TGTGCCATCAGTGAGTGGACGGATGGTGGCTACACCTTC. J is TRBJ1-2 and V is TRBV10-3; no clear D gene. CDR1 is ENHRY and CDR2 is SYGVKD in the germline V gene. The CDR3 sequence is 13 residues long. Deletions cut 1 base from V and 7 bases from J, with 10 bases between.

This rearrangement joins TRBV30 to TRBJ1-6, with TRBD1 identical over 9 bases. The V and J ends lost 0 bases and 9 bases, in that order; junction bases with no gene match: 3. The germline gives CDR1 GTSNPN, CDR2 SVGIG (reference sequence). The CDR3 is 14 residues long. CDR3 in amino acids: CAWSVGTGPSPLHF. The CDR3 region has the DNA TGTGCCTGGAGTGTCGGGACAGGGCCTTCACCCCTCCACTTT.

This clone was seen more than once but under ten times. This rearrangement joins TRBV10-3 to TRBJ2-7; D not resolved. This CDR3 is built from 12 residues. Germline CDR1 ENHRY, CDR2 SYGVKD. V dropped 10 bases and J dropped 3 bases, with 13 bases sitting between them. The chain's CDR3 is CATADSVYEQYF. The CDR3 coding sequence is TGTGCCACGGCAGACTCCGTCTACGAGCAGTACTTC.

The genes are TRBV19 and TRBJ2-2; 10 positions agree with TRBD2. The CDR3 runs 16 residues. The V segment lost 4 bases and the J segment 1 base; nucleotides outside the gene matches: 3. Germline V lookup: CDR1 LNHDA, CDR2 SQIVND (reference sequence). DNA for the CDR3: TGTGCCAGTAGTACCTTAGCGGGGGGGAACACCGGGGAGCTGTTTTTT. Translation: CASSTLAGGNTGELFF.

The V and J genes are TRBV14 and TRBJ1-2; 11 nucleotides align to TRBD1. Germline V gives CDR1 SGHDN, CDR2 FVKESK. J was trimmed by 8 bases and V by 4 bases; bases with no gene match: 6. CDR3 length: 14 amino acids. The CDR3 DNA reads TGTGCCAGCAGCCGATGGACAGGGGGCTACGGCTACACCTTC. Encoded protein: CASSRWTGGYGYTF.

CDR3 residues: CASSITGTGLITNEKLFF. CDR3 bases: TGTGCCAGCAGTATAACCGGGACAGGGTTGATCACTAATGAAAAACTGTTTTTT. This chain connects TRBV28 to TRBJ1-4; 9 bases align to TRBD1. This CDR3 spans 18 amino acids. Germline V CDR1 and CDR2: MDHEN, SYDVKM. Trimming cost V 5 bases and J 2 bases; bases outside gene matches: 12.

This clone was seen only a few times. V gene TRBV6-1 combines with J gene TRBJ2-7; 8 nucleotides align to TRBD1. The CDR3 extends over 17 amino acids. The V and J ends lost 2 bases and 3 bases, in that order; junction bases with no gene match: 12. Germline loops: CDR1 MNHNS, CDR2 SASEGT. CDR3 nucleotide sequence: TGTGCCAGCAGTGAAAAGGTGTGGGGGACAGGCATCTACGAGCAGTACTTC. Encoded protein: CASSEKVWGTGIYEQYF.